A single sample is the source of the 32 T cell receptor beta chains below, sequenced in a study of T cells in Graves' hyperthyroidism and ophthalmopathy. The source material, RNA transcripts, was used to amplify TCR beta CDR3 regions. First-round RT-PCR of the TCR CDR3 relied on the HTBI primer set. TCRdb reprocessed the multiplex PCR reads with MiXCR, giving one entry per CDR3 protein. The data show hundreds of thousands of distinct CDR3 sequences, with 11% to 15% seen just once and 9.5% to 13% held by the top ten. Sample: blood. These receptors were taken from a woman aged 18-29 years with Graves' hyperthyroidism.

This clonotype was observed a few times. V is TRBV7-9 and J is TRBJ2-2, with a tentative D call TRBD1 (6 bases). Trimming removed 5 bases at V and 4 bases at J, with 17 bases between. CDR3 size: 16 residues. CDR1 is SEHNR and CDR2 is FQNEAQ in the germline V gene (reference sequence). The chain's CDR3 is CASSDWERTVTGELFF. As DNA, the CDR3 is TGTGCCAGCAGCGATTGGGAGAGGACAGTCACCGGGGAGCTGTTTTTT.

The sample holds many counts of this clonotype. The CDR3 DNA is TGCAGTGCTAGAGCAGTGAGAGGGGACGAGCGGGAGACCCAGTACTTC. Its translation is CSARAVRGDERETQYF. The V call is TRBV20-1, the J call TRBJ2-5; D may be TRBD1 or TRBD2 (5 bases each). Trimming removed 1 base at V and 5 bases at J, with 20 bases between. The germline V gene has CDR1 DFQATT and CDR2 SNEGSKA (reference sequence). The CDR3 is 16 residues long.

This clonotype was seen many times. The V and J genes are TRBV12-3 or TRBV12-4 and TRBJ1-1; tentatively, D is TRBD1 (6 bases). This CDR3 is 16 amino acids long. V was cut by 6 bases and J by 1 base, with 18 bases left in between. CDR3 sequence reads: CASSWDTLLRNTEAFF. CDR3 DNA sequence: TGTGCCAGCAGCTGGGACACCCTGCTGAGGAACACTGAAGCTTTCTTT.

At least ten counts were recorded for this clonotype. This chain joins TRBV20-1 and TRBJ2-1; 8 bases are shared with TRBD2. The CDR3 spans 14 residues. J was trimmed by 8 bases and V by 3 bases; bases with no gene match: 9. Germline assignment: CDR1 DFQATT and CDR2 SNEGSKA (reference sequence). This CDR3 reads CSARRSGSDDEQFF. CDR3 DNA: TGCAGTGCTAGGAGGAGCGGGAGTGACGATGAGCAGTTCTTC.

This clonotype was counted many times. This chain uses TRBV20-1 with TRBJ1-1; TRBD1 might be the D (5 bases). This CDR3 has 14 residues. In germline, CDR1 is DFQATT, CDR2 SNEGSKA (reference sequence). V lost 3 bases and J lost 6, with 17 bases in between. The CDR3 region is CSASDGGGRAEAFF. The CDR3 bases are TGCAGTGCTAGTGACGGGGGAGGGCGTGCTGAAGCTTTCTTT.

At least ten counts were recorded for this clonotype. V and J are TRBV7-9 and TRBJ2-5, with a possible D match to TRBD1 (6 bases). Germline V lookup: CDR1 SEHNR, CDR2 FQNEAQ (reference sequence). The CDR3 contains 16 residues. Trimming took 1 base from V and 2 from J, leaving 14 bases between them. The CDR3 spells CASSLGLNGQQETQYF. The CDR3, as DNA: TGTGCCAGCAGCTTAGGATTGAACGGACAGCAAGAGACCCAGTACTTC.

This clonotype was observed many times. The CDR3 DNA sequence: TGCAGCGCCGAGGGCCGGGACAAGAACACCGGGGAGCTGTTTTTT. It translates to CSAEGRDKNTGELFF. This chain uses TRBV29-1 with TRBJ2-2; the D gene is possibly TRBD1 (6 bases). The V gene lost 7 bases and the J gene lost 1 base, with 16 bases spanning the gap. The CDR3 consists of 15 residues. Per germline, CDR1 SQVTM and CDR2 ANQGSEA.

The chain recombines TRBV7-9 with TRBJ2-7, with unresolved D. The CDR3 consists of 13 residues. Per the germline V gene, CDR1 is SEHNR and CDR2 is FQNEAQ (reference sequence). Trimming stripped 5 bases from V and 3 bases from J, with 11 bases between. CDR3 region: CASSRADDYEQYF. CDR3 bases: TGTGCCAGCAGCCGGGCCGACGACTACGAGCAGTACTTC.

In this sample, this clonotype turned up a few times. This chain connects TRBV7-9 to TRBJ2-7; D not certain. The V gene's germline CDR1 is SEHNR and CDR2 FQNEAQ (reference sequence). The V and J ends lost 2 bases and 2 bases respectively, with 7 bases between them. The CDR3 consists of 13 residues. The CDR3 here is CASSLSVPYEQYF. Written as DNA, the CDR3 is TGTGCCAGCAGCTTATCCGTACCCTACGAGCAGTACTTC.

The V and J genes are TRBV6-2 or TRBV6-3 and TRBJ2-1; the D is unclear. Germline CDR1 MNHEY, CDR2 SVGEGT. CDR3 length equals 14 residues. The V gene lost 5 bases and the J gene lost 4 bases, with 12 bases spanning the gap. CDR3 DNA sequence: TGTGCCAGCAGTGGGCCCCCCTCTTACAATGAGCAGTTCTTC. It specifies CASSGPPSYNEQFF.

This clonotype was found many times. The chain has TRBV14 and TRBJ1-1; possibly TRBD1 for D (6 bases). V lost 5 bases to trimming and J lost 3 bases, with 19 bases between them. The CDR3 contains 16 residues. Germline CDR1 reads SGHDN; CDR2 reads FVKESK. The CDR3 sequence: CASSKAPGQFDTEAFF. The CDR3 DNA reads as TGTGCCAGCAGCAAAGCCCCCGGACAGTTTGACACTGAAGCTTTCTTT.

This clonotype was found many times. In DNA form, the CDR3 reads TGTGCCATCAGTGAGTCTCGGGGGGGGCTAGCGATTGACAATGAGCAGTTCTTC. This codes for CAISESRGGLAIDNEQFF. J is TRBJ2-1 and V is TRBV10-3, with 8 bases that match TRBD2. Trimming at V came to 0 bases and at J to 5 bases, leaving 12 bases not matched to a gene. The CDR3 consists of 18 residues. CDR1 is ENHRY and CDR2 is SYGVKD in the germline V gene.

In this sample, this clonotype turned up a few times. The rearrangement links TRBV3-1 to TRBJ2-4, with 7 bases lining up with TRBD1. The germline V gene has CDR1 LGHDT and CDR2 YNNKEL (reference sequence). The length of the CDR3 is 14 residues. The V and J ends lost 2 bases and 7 bases, in that order; junction bases with no gene match: 5. CDR3 in amino acids: CASSQHRGQNIQYF. DNA of the CDR3: TGTGCCAGCAGCCAACACAGGGGACAGAACATTCAGTACTTC.

The chain has TRBV2 and TRBJ2-5; 14 bases map to TRBD2. J gave up 1 base and V 4 bases, and 5 bases lay outside the gene matches. Germline V gives CDR1 SNHLY, CDR2 FYNNEI. The CDR3 is 17 residues long. DNA of the CDR3: TGTGCCAGCAGTGGTGCGGGACTAGCGGGAGCCCAAGAGACCCAGTACTTC. Protein: CASSGAGLAGAQETQYF.

In DNA form, the CDR3 reads TGTGCCAGCAGCGTAGGACTATTTGGATACGAGCAGTACTTC. It encodes CASSVGLFGYEQYF. The V and J genes are TRBV9 and TRBJ2-7; D may be TRBD2 (5 bases). Per the germline V gene, CDR1 is SGDLS and CDR2 is YYNGEE. CDR3 length: 14 amino acids. V was shortened by 0 bases and J by 4 bases, with 11 bases between the two germline ends.

This clonotype has at least ten counts. The chain links TRBV2 to TRBJ2-5, with unresolved D. CDR1 is SNHLY and CDR2 is FYNNEI in the germline V gene. Trimming pared 7 bases from V and 4 bases from J, leaving 10 bases between. This CDR3 has 12 amino acids. The CDR3 loop is CASTAIRETQYF. CDR3 nucleotides: TGTGCCAGCACCGCGATCAGAGAGACCCAGTACTTC.

This clonotype was counted at least ten times. The chain combines TRBV30 with TRBJ2-1, with TRBD2 matching over 10 bases. The germline CDR1 and CDR2 sequences are GTSNPN and SVGIG (reference sequence). V trimming: 0 bases; J trimming: 8 bases; junction bases outside the gene matches: 19. The CDR3 runs 19 residues. The CDR3 DNA sequence: TGTGCCTGGAGTGTACGAATAGTGAGCGGGAGGGCGGCAGGGGATGAGCAGTTCTTC. Amino acid sequence: CAWSVRIVSGRAAGDEQFF.

This clonotype was recorded at least ten times. This sequence joins TRBV12-3 or TRBV12-4 and TRBJ2-1, with TRBD1 matching 7 bases. Trimming cost V 2 bases and J 5 bases; bases outside gene matches: 9. CDR3 length: 16 amino acids. Here the CDR3 DNA reads TGTGCCAGCAGTTTACCCCCGACAGGGAGACACAATGAGCAGTTCTTC. Amino acids: CASSLPPTGRHNEQFF.

This clonotype was recorded at least ten times. V gene TRBV12-3 or TRBV12-4 combines with J gene TRBJ2-3; 14 bases map to TRBD2. J gave up 5 bases and V 6 bases, and 13 bases lay outside the gene matches. The CDR3 contains 18 residues. CDR3 nucleotides: TGTGCCAGCAGCTCGGGACTAGCGGGAGTTACATCAGGAGATACGCAGTATTTT. This gives the protein CASSSGLAGVTSGDTQYF.

A remark on this clonotype: A much more abundant neighbour one base away suggests this may be a read error. The chain combines TRBV7-2 with TRBJ2-5, with 13 nucleotides matching TRBD2. Germline V gives CDR1 SGHTA, CDR2 FQGNSA. This CDR3 region has 17 residues. Germline trimming cut 1 base from V and 9 bases from J; bases unmatched to any gene: 11. The DNA for the CDR3 is TGTGCCAGCAGCTTAGATGAAGGACTAGCGGGAGTGGAGGCCCAGTACTTC. It encodes CASSLDEGLAGVEAQYF.

This clonotype was seen many times. V is TRBV7-2 and J is TRBJ2-1; 8 positions agree with TRBD2. This CDR3 has 13 residues. CDR1 and CDR2 from the germline V gene are SGHTA and FQGNSA. J gave up 8 bases and V 4 bases, and 4 bases lay outside the gene matches. CDR3 DNA: TGTGCCAGCAGCTCCCAACTAGCGGATGAGCAGTTCTTC. Protein: CASSSQLADEQFF.

This clonotype was observed many times. The chain recombines TRBV7-9 with TRBJ2-1; 8 bases agree with TRBD2. Trimming took 6 bases from V and 9 from J; bases not matched to a gene: 4. The germline CDR1 and CDR2 sequences are SEHNR and FQNEAQ (reference sequence). The CDR3 is 12 amino acids. The CDR3 loop is CASRVAGSEQFF. The CDR3 DNA sequence: TGTGCCAGCAGGGTAGCGGGAAGTGAGCAGTTCTTC.

This chain joins TRBV9 and TRBJ1-2; 9 nucleotides line up with TRBD1. The CDR3 length is 16 residues. Trimming cost V 3 bases and J 2 bases; bases outside gene matches: 8. Germline CDR1 SGDLS, CDR2 YYNGEE. CDR3 nucleotide sequence: TGTGCCAGCAGCGGAGCCCTCGGACAGGGGAACTATGGCTACACCTTC. Translation: CASSGALGQGNYGYTF.

The chain recombines TRBV15 with TRBJ2-3; 8 bases agree with TRBD2. Losses at the gene ends were 7 bases for V and 0 bases for J; bases not matched to a gene: 3. The V gene's germline CDR1 is LNHNV and CDR2 YYDKDF (reference sequence). There are 14 residues in the CDR3. CDR3 nucleotides: TGTGCCACCAAACTAGCGGCTAGCACAGATACGCAGTATTTT. It is translated as CATKLAASTDTQYF.

This clonotype was recorded a few times. The rearrangement joins TRBV6-2 or TRBV6-3 to TRBJ1-1; 10 bases agree with TRBD1. The length of the CDR3 is 15 residues. V gave up 6 bases and J gave up 6 bases; unmatched junction bases: 10. Per germline, CDR1 MNHEY and CDR2 SVGEGT. CDR3 DNA: TGTGCCAGCAGCCCTTATGGGACAGGGGATGCTGAAGCTTTCTTT. It yields the protein CASSPYGTGDAEAFF.

The chain couples TRBV24-1 to TRBJ2-2; 7 bases line up with TRBD1. The CDR3 length is 18 residues. Trimming at V came to 1 base and at J to 4 bases, leaving 11 bases not matched to a gene. CDR1 is KGHDR and CDR2 is SFDVKD in the germline V gene. CDR3 in amino acids: CATSDFPRQGYPTGELFF. CDR3 coding DNA: TGTGCCACCAGTGATTTCCCCCGACAGGGCTACCCCACCGGGGAGCTGTTTTTT.

The V call is TRBV6-2 or TRBV6-3, the J call TRBJ1-5; TRBD1 is a possible D gene (5 bases). CDR3 length equals 16 residues. CDR1 and CDR2 from the germline V gene are MNHEY and SVGEGT. The V end lost 1 base, the J end lost 1 base, and 11 bases lay between the germline ends. The CDR3 sequence is CASSYYTGSSNQPQHF. The CDR3 coding sequence is TGTGCCAGCAGTTACTACACAGGTTCGAGCAATCAGCCCCAGCATTTT.

The CDR3 DNA reads TGTGCCAGCAGTGAATTCCCGGGAGGAAACATTCAGTACTTC. Translated, it gives CASSEFPGGNIQYF. The chain has TRBV6-1 and TRBJ2-4; TRBD2 aligns across 7 bases. V lost 2 bases, J lost 6 bases, and 4 bases stayed unmatched. Per the germline V gene, CDR1 is MNHNS and CDR2 is SASEGT. The CDR3 is made up of 14 amino acids.

This clonotype was counted between two and nine times. One base away lies a much larger clone, so this may be a sequencing read error. This chain joins TRBV29-1 and TRBJ1-1, with TRBD1 matching 11 bases. Germline lookup yields CDR1 SQVTM and CDR2 ANQGSEA. The CDR3 is 14 residues long. V dropped 7 bases and J dropped 4; count of bases not matched to a gene: 8. CDR3 in DNA: TGCAGCGCTAAAGTGGGACAGGGGGGCACTGAAGCTTTCTTT. This encodes CSAKVGQGGTEAFF. Filled out from reference TRBV29-1 and TRBJ1-1, the complete variable domain reads SAVISQKPSRDICQRGTSLTIQCQVDSQVTMMFWYRQQPGQSLTLIATANQGSEATYESGFVIDKFPISRPNLTFSTLTVSNMSPEDSSIYLCSAKVGQGGTEAFFGQGTRLTVV.

This clonotype was recorded many times. This chain links TRBV30 with TRBJ1-2, with TRBD1 matching over 8 bases. CDR3 length: 13 amino acids. The germline V gene has CDR1 GTSNPN and CDR2 SVGIG (reference sequence). J was trimmed by 8 bases and V by 2 bases; bases with no gene match: 7. The CDR3 protein is CAWSRTGLLGYTF. The CDR3 region has the DNA TGTGCCTGGAGTCGGACAGGGTTGTTGGGCTACACCTTC. The full variable domain, with the rest looked up from reference TRBV30 and TRBJ1-2, is SQTIHQWPATLVQPVGSPLSLECTVEGTSNPNLYWYRQAAGRGLQLLFYSVGIGQISSEVPQNLSASRPQDRQFILSSKKLLLSDSGFYLCAWSRTGLLGYTFGSGTRLTVV.

This clonotype was seen many times. The chain has TRBV2 and TRBJ1-1; perhaps TRBD1 as D (5 bases). The CDR3 length is 16 residues. The germline V gene has CDR1 SNHLY and CDR2 FYNNEI. Trimming left V 6 bases short and J 4 bases short, with 21 bases between. The CDR3 bases are TGTGCCAGCAGCCGCGCGACAGTGGCTGCTGGCACTGAAGCTTTCTTT. Translation: CASSRATVAAGTEAFF.

In this sample, this clonotype turned up a few times. V gene TRBV9 combines with J gene TRBJ1-6; D not resolved. Germline loops: CDR1 SGDLS, CDR2 YYNGEE. The V end lost 4 bases, the J end lost 9 bases, and 14 bases lay between the germline ends. This CDR3 is 14 amino acids long. CDR3 amino acids: CASSLQGKVSPLHF. DNA of the CDR3: TGTGCCAGCAGCTTACAAGGGAAGGTTTCACCCCTCCACTTT.